This is a list of T cell receptor beta chains from one sample in a study of CD8 T cells in ankylosing spondylitis. In TCRdb, the 5' RACE reads were re-called with MiXCR into one record per CDR3 protein. The sample consists of nearly 250,000 distinct CDR3 sequences, about 30% of them appearing once. Sequenced: blood, either unsorted or a sorted T cell fraction (not recorded which). The origin of the receptors is a male donor with ankylosing spondylitis or in good health (not recorded which). CDR3s include the opening cysteine and the closing phenylalanine or tryptophan. The D gene is left open where the match is weak. Size is stated for part of the rows, as once, few or many counts, or as a class when the clone is expanded.

V gene,D gene,clone size,J gene,CDR3 DNA,CDR3 protein
TRBV12-3/TRBV12-4,NA,NA,TRBJ1-5,TGTGCCAGCAGTTTACGTCAGGGCTCGAATCAGCCCCAGCATTTT,CASSLRQGSNQPQHF
TRBV12-3/TRBV12-4,NA,few,TRBJ1-6,TGTGCCAGCAGACCCACCCCAGAGTCACCCCTCCACTTT,CASRPTPESPLHF
TRBV5-1,NA,NA,TRBJ2-3,TGCGCCAGCAGCTTGGTCCCGGGGGATAGCACAGATACGCAGTATTTT,CASSLVPGDSTDTQYF
TRBV20-1,NA,NA,TRBJ2-3,TGCAGTGCTAGAGATTTGGGTGCCCTCACGCAGTATTTT,CSARDLGALTQYF
TRBV6-1,NA,many,TRBJ2-7,TGTGCCAGCAAAATGCAGGGGAGAGGGGAGCAGTACTTC,CASKMQGRGEQYF
TRBV20-1,TRBD2,few,TRBJ2-3,TGCAGTGCTAGCTCCACTAGCGGGGGGGCCCGCCCTACGCAGTATTTT,CSASSTSGGARPTQYF
TRBV29-1,NA,many,TRBJ1-1,TGCAGCGGCAGGGACGGGGTGAACACTGAAGCTTTCTTT,CSGRDGVNTEAFF
TRBV9,NA,few,TRBJ2-3,TGTGCCAGCAGCGTTCGGGGTGTAGATACGCAGTATTTT,CASSVRGVDTQYF
TRBV20-1,NA,NA,TRBJ1-1,TGCAGTAGTTCCAGTAGGGGGACTGAAGCTTTCTTT,CSSSSRGTEAFF
TRBV7-8,NA,NA,TRBJ2-1,TGTGCCAGCAGCTTACAGGGGCACAGTGAGCAGTTCTTC,CASSLQGHSEQFF
TRBV28,NA,few,TRBJ2-4,TGTGCCAGCAGTTTGGGACCTGGGGGGAACATTCAGTACTTC,CASSLGPGGNIQYF
TRBV6-1,TRBD1,NA,TRBJ2-5,TGTGCCAGCAGCGAACAGGGGGCGTACGAGACCCAGTACTTC,CASSEQGAYETQYF
TRBV20-1,TRBD1,few,TRBJ1-1,TGCAGTGCTAGAGAGGGGACAGTAGTTTGGACTGAAGCTTTCTTT,CSAREGTVVWTEAFF
TRBV20-1,NA,few,TRBJ2-1,TGCAGTGCTGAAATCCCGGTCGGCAATGAGCAGTTCTTC,CSAEIPVGNEQFF
TRBV7-2,NA,NA,TRBJ2-3,TGTGCCAGCAGCTTATCCCTAGTGGATACGCAGTATTTT,CASSLSLVDTQYF
TRBV9,NA,NA,TRBJ2-7,TGTGCCAGCAGCGTAGGAACCGGCCCCCCAGGCGAGCAGTACTTC,CASSVGTGPPGEQYF
TRBV10-3,TRBD2,NA,TRBJ2-1,TGTGCCATCAGTGATGGTAGCGGGGGGACCAACAATGAGCAGTTCTTC,CAISDGSGGTNNEQFF
TRBV20-1,TRBD2,NA,TRBJ2-7,TGCAGTGCAGAAATGCAGCGGGGGGGATACGAGCAGTACTTC,CSAEMQRGGYEQYF
TRBV20-1,NA,NA,TRBJ2-1,TGCAGTGCTATCAGGCTAGCTCTCTACAATGAGCAGTTCTTC,CSAIRLALYNEQFF
TRBV20-1,NA,few,TRBJ2-7,TGCAGTGCTAGACCAACCACCGGTCTAGGACGGTACGAGCAGTACTTC,CSARPTTGLGRYEQYF
TRBV15,TRBD1,NA,TRBJ2-1,TGTGCCACTAAAGGGGACAGCAATGAGCAGTTCTTC,CATKGDSNEQFF
TRBV5-1,TRBD2,once,TRBJ2-1,TGCGCCAGCAGCTTGACCATGGGGGGGTCCTACAATGAGCAGTTCTTC,CASSLTMGGSYNEQFF
TRBV4-1,TRBD1,NA,TRBJ1-5,TGCGCCAGCAGCCTTTCTCCAGGGGGGAATCAGCCCCAGCATTTT,CASSLSPGGNQPQHF
TRBV6-4,NA,few,TRBJ2-3,TGTGCCAGCAGTGAAGGGGAAAGGGCCACAGATACGCAGTATTTT,CASSEGERATDTQYF
TRBV5-6,NA,few,TRBJ2-5,TGTGCCAGCAGCTTTATGGATCGAGTCCGGGAGACCCAGTACTTC,CASSFMDRVRETQYF
TRBV7-7,TRBD2,NA,TRBJ2-7,TGTGCCAGCAGCTCCCCGGGGGAGGGGTACGAGCAGTACTTC,CASSSPGEGYEQYF
TRBV10-3,NA,few,TRBJ2-7,TGTGCCATCAGTGAGTCTGGATCCGCCTACGAGCAGTACTTC,CAISESGSAYEQYF
TRBV5-1,NA,many,TRBJ2-7,TGCGCCAGCAGCTTGGTCGGGTACGAGCAGTACTTC,CASSLVGYEQYF
TRBV7-2,NA,NA,TRBJ2-5,TGTGCCAGCAACCTTGCGGGACAAGAGACCCAGTACTTC,CASNLAGQETQYF
TRBV20-1,NA,NA,TRBJ1-1,TGCAGTGCTAGAGGAACAGGGAACTGGAACACTGAAGCTTTCTTT,CSARGTGNWNTEAFF
TRBV11-2,NA,NA,TRBJ1-1,TGTGCCAGCAGCTTAGGTTTAAGAGCTCAACAGAACACTGAAGCTTTCTTT,CASSLGLRAQQNTEAFF
TRBV29-1,TRBD2,NA,TRBJ2-1,TGCAGCGTGGTGGGACTAGCTCCTTCCTACAATGAGCAGTTCTTC,CSVVGLAPSYNEQFF
TRBV20-1,TRBD1,few,TRBJ2-7,TGCAGTGCTCCGCGACAGGGTACAGGCGAGCAGTACTTC,CSAPRQGTGEQYF
TRBV6-1,NA,NA,TRBJ2-1,TGTGCCAGCAGTCAAGAAGTGGGCGCCTACAATGAGCAGTTCTTC,CASSQEVGAYNEQFF
TRBV6-1,NA,once,TRBJ2-1,TGTGCCAGCAGATATATGGGGAATGAGCAGTTCTTC,CASRYMGNEQFF
TRBV29-1,NA,NA,TRBJ1-1,TGCAGCGTTGGGTGGGAGGGCGGCACTGAAGCTTTCTTT,CSVGWEGGTEAFF
TRBV9,NA,NA,TRBJ2-1,TGTGCCAGCAGCCCCCGCGGGTCGAATGAGCAGTTCTTC,CASSPRGSNEQFF
TRBV29-1,NA,few,TRBJ2-5,TGCAGCGGCGACCAGGGGCTTCAAGAGACCCAGTACTTC,CSGDQGLQETQYF
TRBV5-6,NA,few,TRBJ2-5,TGTGCCAGCAGCCCCGCGAAGGGAATCCAAGAGACCCAGTACTTC,CASSPAKGIQETQYF
TRBV29-1,NA,few,TRBJ1-1,TGCAGCTACCAGAGGTCGAGGGCTTTCTTT,CSYQRSRAFF
TRBV6-2/TRBV6-3,NA,few,TRBJ2-1,TGTGCCAGCATAGGGACAAATTCCTACAATGAGCAGTTCTTC,CASIGTNSYNEQFF